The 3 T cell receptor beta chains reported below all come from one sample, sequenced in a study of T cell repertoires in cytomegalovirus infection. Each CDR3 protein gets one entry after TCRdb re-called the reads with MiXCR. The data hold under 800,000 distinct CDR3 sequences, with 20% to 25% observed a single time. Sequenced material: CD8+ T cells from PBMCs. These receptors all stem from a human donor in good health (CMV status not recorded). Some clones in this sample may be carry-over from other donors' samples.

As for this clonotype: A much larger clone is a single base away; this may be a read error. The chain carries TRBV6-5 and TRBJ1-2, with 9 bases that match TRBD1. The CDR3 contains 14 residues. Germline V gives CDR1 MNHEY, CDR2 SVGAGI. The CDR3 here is CANSYTGGYYGYTF. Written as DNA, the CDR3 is TGTGCCAACAGTTACACAGGGGGCTACTATGGCTACACCTTC.

The CDR3 DNA follows: TGTGCCAGCAGCTTAGCACAGGGTAAAGAGACCCAGTACTTC. It codes for CASSLAQGKETQYF. The chain couples TRBV7-9 to TRBJ2-5; D possibly corresponds to TRBD1 (6 bases). Germline V lookup: CDR1 SEHNR, CDR2 FQNEAQ (reference sequence). CDR3 size: 14 residues. V was clipped by 0 bases and J by 3 bases, with 8 bases between them.

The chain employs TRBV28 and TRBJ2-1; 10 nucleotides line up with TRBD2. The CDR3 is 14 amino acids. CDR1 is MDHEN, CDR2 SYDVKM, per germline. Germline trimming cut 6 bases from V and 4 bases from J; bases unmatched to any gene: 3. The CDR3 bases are TGTGCCAGCAGCACGGGACTAGCGTACAATGAGCAGTTCTTC. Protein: CASSTGLAYNEQFF. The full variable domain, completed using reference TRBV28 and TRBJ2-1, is DVKVTQSSRYLVKRTGEKVFLECVQDMDHENMFWYRQDPGLGLRLIYFSYDVKMKEKGDIPEGYSVSREKKERFSLILESASTNQTSMYLCASSTGLAYNEQFFGPGTRLTVL.